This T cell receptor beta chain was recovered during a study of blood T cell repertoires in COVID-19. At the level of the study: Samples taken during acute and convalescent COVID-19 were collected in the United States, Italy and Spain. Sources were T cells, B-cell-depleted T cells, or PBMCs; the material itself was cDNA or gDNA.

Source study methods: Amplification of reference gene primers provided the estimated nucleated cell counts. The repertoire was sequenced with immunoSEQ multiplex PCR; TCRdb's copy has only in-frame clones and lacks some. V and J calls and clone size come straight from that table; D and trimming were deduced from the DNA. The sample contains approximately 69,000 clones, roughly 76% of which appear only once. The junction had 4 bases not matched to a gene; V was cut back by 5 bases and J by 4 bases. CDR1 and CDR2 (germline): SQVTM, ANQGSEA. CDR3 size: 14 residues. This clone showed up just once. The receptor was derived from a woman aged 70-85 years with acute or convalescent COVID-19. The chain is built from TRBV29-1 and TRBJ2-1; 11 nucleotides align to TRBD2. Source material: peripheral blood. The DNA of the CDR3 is TGCAGCGTTTGGGGGACTAGCGGTTACAATGAGCAGTTCTTC. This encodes CSVWGTSGYNEQFF.